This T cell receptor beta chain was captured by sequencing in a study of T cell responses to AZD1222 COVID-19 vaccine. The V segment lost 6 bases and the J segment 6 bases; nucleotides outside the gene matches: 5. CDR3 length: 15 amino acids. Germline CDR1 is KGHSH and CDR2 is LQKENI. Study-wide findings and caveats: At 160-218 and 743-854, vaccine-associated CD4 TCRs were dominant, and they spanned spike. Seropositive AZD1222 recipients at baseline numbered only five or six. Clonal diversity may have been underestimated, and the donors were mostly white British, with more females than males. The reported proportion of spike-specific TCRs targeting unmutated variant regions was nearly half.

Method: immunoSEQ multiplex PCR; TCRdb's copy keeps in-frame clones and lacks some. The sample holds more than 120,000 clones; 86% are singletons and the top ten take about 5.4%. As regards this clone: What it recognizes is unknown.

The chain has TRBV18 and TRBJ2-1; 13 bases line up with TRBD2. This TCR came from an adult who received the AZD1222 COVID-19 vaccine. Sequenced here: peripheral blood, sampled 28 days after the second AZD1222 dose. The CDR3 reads CASSPTSGGGNEQFF. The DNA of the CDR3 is TGTGCCAGCTCCCCTACTAGCGGGGGGGGCAATGAGCAGTTCTTC.